Below, 19 T cell receptor beta chains from the same sample are listed, as sequenced in a study of T-cell memory formation after mild COVID-19. TCRdb used MiXCR to reprocess the 5' RACE reads, holding one entry per CDR3 protein. The data show about 470,000 distinct CDR3 sequences, with roughly 25% seen just once and approximately 12% held by the top ten. The sample was PBMCs or a T cell subset sorted from them (not recorded which). The receptors were sampled from an adult woman who had mild COVID-19 (a few samples of this study predate the infection). Cell type and time point are not known.

This clonotype came up a few times. As DNA, the CDR3 is TGTGCCAGCAGCCAAGTACATCATTCTAACTATGGCTACACCTTC. It translates to CASSQVHHSNYGYTF. The chain recombines TRBV14 with TRBJ1-2; D not certain. Trimming left V 1 base short and J 0 bases short, with 9 bases between. The CDR3 loop spans 15 amino acids. Germline lookup yields CDR1 SGHDN and CDR2 FVKESK.

This clonotype was seen more than once but under ten times. The V call is TRBV6-1, the J call TRBJ1-1, with D unresolved. The CDR3 has 14 residues. With 7 bases removed from V and 0 bases from J, the gap between germline ends came to 12 bases. Germline values: CDR1 MNHNS, CDR2 SASEGT. CDR3: CASTVPSVNTEAFF. The CDR3 DNA sequence: TGTGCCAGCACGGTGCCCTCTGTGAACACTGAAGCTTTCTTT.

The rearrangement links TRBV15 to TRBJ1-5; 9 positions match TRBD1. CDR3 length: 15 amino acids. With V trimmed by 5 bases and J by 0 bases, 2 bases remained unmatched. Germline V gives CDR1 LNHNV, CDR2 YYDKDF (reference sequence). This CDR3 reads CATSGQGNSNQPQHF. The CDR3 DNA reads TGTGCCACCAGCGGACAGGGGAATAGCAATCAGCCCCAGCATTTT.

This clonotype turned up a few times. V gene TRBV12-3 or TRBV12-4 combines with J gene TRBJ2-3; 8 nucleotides match TRBD2. V shed 6 bases and J 6 bases; nucleotides not matched to a gene: 14. This CDR3 has 16 amino acids. CDR3 in DNA: TGTGCCAGCAGGTTTTGGGGACTAGTGACCCTGGATACGCAGTATTTT. Encoded protein: CASRFWGLVTLDTQYF.

The rearrangement links TRBV7-2 to TRBJ2-5; D is possibly TRBD2 (6 bases). The germline V gene has CDR1 SGHTA and CDR2 FQGNSA. The CDR3 runs 16 residues. V was shortened by 8 bases and J by 7 bases, with 26 bases between the two germline ends. CDR3 in amino acids: CASSPVTGEKRGTQYF. In nucleotides, the CDR3 is TGTGCCAGCTCACCAGTAACGGGGGAAAAGCGCGGGACCCAGTACTTC.

The chain links TRBV12-3 or TRBV12-4 to TRBJ1-1; no definite D call. Trimming stripped 6 bases from V and 1 base from J, with 18 bases between. The CDR3 is made up of 16 amino acids. CDR3 sequence (DNA): TGTGCCAGCAGACCCATCATCTACCCGGGGAACACTGAAGCTTTCTTT. Residues: CASRPIIYPGNTEAFF.

In this sample, this clonotype turned up many times. The chain has TRBV28 and TRBJ2-3; 9 bases are a match to TRBD2. This CDR3 comprises 15 residues. V shed 8 bases, J shed 0 bases, and the junction held 6 bases outside the gene matches. The germline V gene encodes CDR1 MDHEN and CDR2 SYDVKM. The CDR3: CASSFSGSSTDTQYF. The CDR3 DNA is TGTGCCAGCTCCTTTAGCGGGAGCAGCACAGATACGCAGTATTTT.

This clonotype has just a few counts. This chain connects TRBV27 to TRBJ1-5; 10 bases are a match to TRBD1. J gave up 5 bases and V 2 bases, and 12 bases lay outside the gene matches. CDR1 is MNHEY and CDR2 is SMNVEV in the germline V gene (reference sequence). CDR3 length: 18 residues. CDR3 protein: CASSLTPGQGGGHQPQHF. The CDR3 DNA reads as TGTGCCAGCAGTTTAACCCCCGGACAGGGGGGAGGCCATCAGCCCCAGCATTTT.

In this sample, this clonotype turned up once. The chain combines TRBV7-9 with TRBJ2-1, with 7 bases identical to TRBD1. Germline V gene lookup returns CDR1 SEHNR and CDR2 FQNEAQ (reference sequence). CDR3 length equals 15 residues. V lost 6 bases to trimming and J lost 4 bases; unmatched junction nucleotides: 9. The CDR3, as DNA: TGTGCCAGCAGAAACTCACCGGGACAGTACAATGAGCAGTTCTTC. Protein product: CASRNSPGQYNEQFF.

The CDR3 loop reads CATSRLGQGTYGYTF. The CDR3 DNA follows: TGTGCCACCAGCAGACTCGGACAGGGAACCTATGGCTACACCTTC. The rearrangement links TRBV15 to TRBJ1-2, with TRBD1 matching over 8 bases. V was clipped by 2 bases and J by 4 bases; unmatched bases: 6. There are 15 residues in the CDR3. Germline V gene data show CDR1 as LNHNV and CDR2 as YYDKDF (reference sequence).

This clonotype was counted only a few times. V usage is TRBV20-1 and J usage is TRBJ2-3; 10 nucleotides align to TRBD2. This CDR3 has 15 amino acids. V dropped 3 bases and J dropped 8; count of bases not matched to a gene: 11. CDR1 is DFQATT and CDR2 is SNEGSKA in the germline V gene (reference sequence). Here the CDR3 DNA reads TGCAGTGCTAGGGAGGAAGCGGGGGGGCCTCGTACGCAGTATTTT. Its protein is CSAREEAGGPRTQYF.

The chain links TRBV4-1 to TRBJ1-1; 12 bases are shared with TRBD1. V shed 5 bases, J shed 4 bases, and the junction held 8 bases outside the gene matches. The CDR3 spans 16 residues. Germline-derived CDR1 and CDR2 are MGHRA and YSYEKL. The CDR3 DNA sequence: TGCGCCAGCAGCAACCGGGACAGGGGGCGAGGCACTGAAGCTTTCTTT. Protein product: CASSNRDRGRGTEAFF.

The chain carries TRBV19 and TRBJ1-2, with TRBD1 as a possible D gene (5 bases). V dropped 5 bases and J dropped 0 bases, with 10 bases sitting between them. The CDR3 length is 14 residues. Germline V gene lookup returns CDR1 LNHDA and CDR2 SQIVND (reference sequence). CDR3 residues: CASSSRGTNYGYTF. The CDR3 DNA reads TGTGCCAGTAGTTCGAGGGGAACTAACTATGGCTACACCTTC.

This clonotype came up a few times. The V call is TRBV15, the J call TRBJ1-6, with 9 bases matching TRBD1. J gave up 7 bases and V 1 base, and 5 bases lay outside the gene matches. The CDR3 loop spans 16 amino acids. Looked up from germline, CDR1 is LNHNV and CDR2 is YYDKDF (reference sequence). CDR3 sequence: CATSRGSGQGNSPLHF. The CDR3 DNA reads TGTGCCACCAGCAGAGGCTCGGGACAGGGAAATTCACCCCTCCACTTT.

V is TRBV6-1 and J is TRBJ1-3, with 7 bases fitting TRBD1. Germline CDR1 MNHNS, CDR2 SASEGT. This CDR3 region has 15 residues. V shed 2 bases and J 4 bases; nucleotides not matched to a gene: 5. CDR3 bases: TGTGCCAGCAGTGAACTATCAGGGGGAGGAAACACCATATATTTT. It yields the protein CASSELSGGGNTIYF.

This clonotype was counted between two and nine times. The chain uses TRBV13 and TRBJ2-1; possibly TRBD2 for D (7 bases). The CDR3 consists of 15 residues. Germline CDR1 is PRHDT and CDR2 is FYEKMQ (reference sequence). Trimming stripped 7 bases from V and 3 bases from J, with 16 bases between. CDR3 sequence (DNA): TGTGCCAGCAACCCAGAGGGGGGGAGCTACAATGAGCAGTTCTTC. Protein sequence: CASNPEGGSYNEQFF.

V gene TRBV9 combines with J gene TRBJ1-1; D perhaps matches TRBD1 (5 bases). Germline V gives CDR1 SGDLS, CDR2 YYNGEE. CDR3 length equals 14 residues. Trimming shortened V by 2 bases and J by 0 bases, and 8 bases separated the two germline ends. CDR3 in DNA: TGTGCCAGCAGCGTGGGGGATTTGAACACTGAAGCTTTCTTT. As protein: CASSVGDLNTEAFF.

The chain employs TRBV20-1 and TRBJ1-3, with D unclear. Germline V gene sequence: CDR1 DFQATT, CDR2 SNEGSKA (reference sequence). The CDR3 has 17 residues. The ends were cut back, 1 base at V and 0 bases at J, with 16 bases in the middle. CDR3 in DNA: TGCAGTGCTAGAGGATCGAGGAGGTGGAGCTCTGGAAACACCATATATTTT. This encodes CSARGSRRWSSGNTIYF.

The CDR3 spells CASSLDGTGAADTQYF. Written as DNA, the CDR3 is TGTGCCAGCAGCTTAGATGGAACGGGAGCGGCAGATACGCAGTATTTT. The chain couples TRBV11-2 to TRBJ2-3, with a possible D match to TRBD2 (6 bases). The CDR3 totals 16 residues. V was clipped by 0 bases and J by 4 bases, with 14 bases between them. The germline V gene encodes CDR1 SGHAT and CDR2 FQNNGV.